This T cell receptor (beta chain) was sequenced in a study of T cells in Graves' hyperthyroidism and ophthalmopathy. Notes on the study in general: Model predictions of ophthalmopathy came a median 6.5 months before onset.

Researchers took RNA transcripts and amplified the TCR beta CDR3 regions from them. An initial round of RT-PCR targeting the TCR CDR3 relied on the HTBI primer set. TCRdb re-derived calls from the multiplex PCR reads in MiXCR, one entry per CDR3 protein. The sample holds some 560,000 distinct CDR3 sequences, about 15% seen once. This clonotype was seen ten or more times. The target antigen is unknown. Hyperthyroidism in the patients, aged 18 to 65, was newly diagnosed and under 2 months in duration. Reasons for excluding patients were uncontrolled infection, other autoimmune disease, pregnancy or lactation. Fresh peripheral blood, more than 9 ml, yielded the PBMCs. With V trimmed by 2 bases and J by 4 bases, 10 bases remained unmatched. The CDR3 extends over 16 amino acids. Looked up from germline, CDR1 is MDHEN and CDR2 is SYDVKM.

This clonotype was sampled from a woman aged 35 to 49 with Graves' hyperthyroidism. The gene calls are TRBV28 and TRBJ2-7; 8 bases match TRBD2. Sequenced material: blood. CDR3 sequence (DNA): TGTGCCAGCAGTTTACCTAGCGGGTGGTCTGGGTACGAGCAGTACTTC. This translates into CASSLPSGWSGYEQYF.